A selection of T cell receptor beta chains follows, all from one sample in a study of regulatory T cells in long-lasting Graves disease. TCRdb reprocessed the multiplex PCR reads via MiXCR and lists one record per CDR3 protein. Among around 510,000 distinct CDR3 sequences listed, around 20% were seen once. This specimen was peripheral blood mononuclear cells (PBMCs), taken when the disease was refractory, from a patient treated with antithyroid drugs. These TCRs come from a female donor with Graves disease. The CDR3 runs from the conserved cysteine through the conserved F or W. The order of the fields is CDR3 DNA, CDR3 protein, V gene, D gene, J gene, clone size. A D gene is named only where the DNA matches it firmly. Clone size is not always given. Where it is, it says once, few, many or a class for expanded clones.

CDR3nt: TGTGCCAGCAGCCAATACCTCGGAGAGACCCAGCACTTC; CDR3aa: CASSQYLGETQHF; v_gene: TRBV16; d_gene: -; j_gene: TRBJ2-5; abundance: -
CDR3nt: TGTGCCAGCAGTTTTCCCTCATGGATCTCGGAAAATCGCTACACCTTC; CDR3aa: CASSFPSWISENRYTF; v_gene: TRBV27; d_gene: -; j_gene: TRBJ1-2; abundance: many
CDR3nt: TGTGCCAGCAGGCTAGGGGATACGCAGTATTTT; CDR3aa: CASRLGDTQYF; v_gene: TRBV27; d_gene: -; j_gene: TRBJ2-3; abundance: -
CDR3nt: TGCAGTGCTACACCCATCAGCGGAAGCTCCTACAATGAGCAGTTCTTC; CDR3aa: CSATPISGSSYNEQFF; v_gene: TRBV20-1; d_gene: -; j_gene: TRBJ2-1; abundance: few
CDR3nt: TGTGCCAGCAGCCAAGCCGGGACAGGGGGCTTCGAGCAGTACTTC; CDR3aa: CASSQAGTGGFEQYF; v_gene: TRBV3-1; d_gene: TRBD1; j_gene: TRBJ2-7; abundance: few
CDR3nt: TGTGCCAGCAGGCGGGGAGACGTCCACAATGAGCAGTTCTTC; CDR3aa: CASRRGDVHNEQFF; v_gene: TRBV6-1; d_gene: -; j_gene: TRBJ2-1; abundance: few
CDR3nt: TGCGCCAGCAGCCAAACACTAGCGGGAGGGCGGGAGCAGTACTTC; CDR3aa: CASSQTLAGGREQYF; v_gene: TRBV5-1; d_gene: TRBD2; j_gene: TRBJ2-7; abundance: many
CDR3nt: TGTGCCAGCAGTAGTGTGGACTCTGGAAACACCATATATTTT; CDR3aa: CASSSVDSGNTIYF; v_gene: TRBV6-1; d_gene: -; j_gene: TRBJ1-3; abundance: few
CDR3nt: TGCAGTGCCGGCGTCGGGGGAAATGGCGAGCAGTACTTC; CDR3aa: CSAGVGGNGEQYF; v_gene: TRBV20-1; d_gene: -; j_gene: TRBJ2-7; abundance: -
CDR3nt: TGCAGCGTGGAAGAGACCCAGTACTTC; CDR3aa: CSVEETQYF; v_gene: TRBV29-1; d_gene: -; j_gene: TRBJ2-5; abundance: many
CDR3nt: TGTGCCAGCAGTGAGGGGACTAGCGGGAGGAACAATGAGCAGTTCTTC; CDR3aa: CASSEGTSGRNNEQFF; v_gene: TRBV28; d_gene: TRBD2; j_gene: TRBJ2-1; abundance: -
CDR3nt: TGTGCCAGCAGCCCTCTCACAGGGGCGTATAATGAAAAACTGTTTTTT; CDR3aa: CASSPLTGAYNEKLFF; v_gene: TRBV27; d_gene: TRBD1; j_gene: TRBJ1-4; abundance: many
CDR3nt: TGCAGTGCTAGAACCAGGACCATGAACACTGAAGCTTTCTTT; CDR3aa: CSARTRTMNTEAFF; v_gene: TRBV20-1; d_gene: -; j_gene: TRBJ1-1; abundance: few
CDR3nt: TGTGCCAGCAGCGAAGGGTTATACGGGGAGCTGTTTTTT; CDR3aa: CASSEGLYGELFF; v_gene: TRBV7-9; d_gene: -; j_gene: TRBJ2-2; abundance: few
CDR3nt: TGTGCCAGCAGCGGAAGCCGGGACAGAAAATCCTACGAGCAGTACTTC; CDR3aa: CASSGSRDRKSYEQYF; v_gene: TRBV7-9; d_gene: TRBD1; j_gene: TRBJ2-7; abundance: -
CDR3nt: TGTGCCAGCAGTTCCCCGGGGGTCCGAGAGACCCAGTACTTC; CDR3aa: CASSSPGVRETQYF; v_gene: TRBV28; d_gene: -; j_gene: TRBJ2-5; abundance: many
CDR3nt: TGTGCCAGCAGTGGGACACCCTTCTACGAGCAGTACTTC; CDR3aa: CASSGTPFYEQYF; v_gene: TRBV6-2/TRBV6-3; d_gene: -; j_gene: TRBJ2-7; abundance: -
CDR3nt: TGCGCCAGCAGCCGGGGGGAGAGCTCCTACGAGCAGTACTTC; CDR3aa: CASSRGESSYEQYF; v_gene: TRBV4-1; d_gene: -; j_gene: TRBJ2-7; abundance: -
CDR3nt: TGTGCCAGCAGCTTAGTACAGCGGGGCTCCTACGAGCAGTACTTC; CDR3aa: CASSLVQRGSYEQYF; v_gene: TRBV7-9; d_gene: TRBD2; j_gene: TRBJ2-7; abundance: few
CDR3nt: TGTGCCAGCAGTGACCAAGGGGGTTCGGGTCAGCCCCAGCATTTT; CDR3aa: CASSDQGGSGQPQHF; v_gene: TRBV19; d_gene: -; j_gene: TRBJ1-5; abundance: -
CDR3nt: TGTGCCAGCAGCAGTAGCGGGAGACTTGAGCAGTTCTTC; CDR3aa: CASSSSGRLEQFF; v_gene: TRBV28; d_gene: TRBD2; j_gene: TRBJ2-1; abundance: -
CDR3nt: TGTGCCAGCAGACCCGGACAGGGCCCAACTAATGAAAAACTGTTTTTT; CDR3aa: CASRPGQGPTNEKLFF; v_gene: TRBV6-1; d_gene: TRBD1; j_gene: TRBJ1-4; abundance: -
CDR3nt: TGTGCCACCAGCCAATCCGGGACAGGGGGTTACGAGCAGTACTTC; CDR3aa: CATSQSGTGGYEQYF; v_gene: TRBV15; d_gene: TRBD1; j_gene: TRBJ2-7; abundance: -
CDR3nt: TGTGCCAGCAGTCCACGTCGGGACTCCGGGACGCAGTATTTT; CDR3aa: CASSPRRDSGTQYF; v_gene: TRBV27; d_gene: -; j_gene: TRBJ2-3; abundance: few
CDR3nt: TGTGCCACCAGCGGTAGTTTAGGGGGTCAGCCCCAGCATTTT; CDR3aa: CATSGSLGGQPQHF; v_gene: TRBV15; d_gene: -; j_gene: TRBJ1-5; abundance: few
CDR3nt: TGCAGTGCCCCCCGGGGATCGGAGACCCAGTACTTC; CDR3aa: CSAPRGSETQYF; v_gene: TRBV20-1; d_gene: -; j_gene: TRBJ2-5; abundance: many
CDR3nt: TGTGCCAGCAGCCCGGGGGCGGGAATCTACGAGCAGTACTTC; CDR3aa: CASSPGAGIYEQYF; v_gene: TRBV5-4; d_gene: -; j_gene: TRBJ2-7; abundance: -
CDR3nt: TGTGCCAGCAGCCGGACTAGCGGACAGTCAATCACAGATACGCAGTATTTT; CDR3aa: CASSRTSGQSITDTQYF; v_gene: TRBV11-1; d_gene: TRBD2; j_gene: TRBJ2-3; abundance: -
CDR3nt: TGTGCCAGCAGCTTGGATCAGGGGGACTATGGCTACACCTTC; CDR3aa: CASSLDQGDYGYTF; v_gene: TRBV5-4; d_gene: TRBD1; j_gene: TRBJ1-2; abundance: -
CDR3nt: TGCAGTGGCAGGCCCCGGGGAACTAATGAAAAACTGTTTTTT; CDR3aa: CSGRPRGTNEKLFF; v_gene: TRBV20-1; d_gene: -; j_gene: TRBJ1-4; abundance: -
CDR3nt: TGTGCCAGCAGTTCACTAGGCCCAGATACGCAGTATTTT; CDR3aa: CASSSLGPDTQYF; v_gene: TRBV27; d_gene: -; j_gene: TRBJ2-3; abundance: few
CDR3nt: TGTGCCAGCAGACCGGGGCGCGTTGCAGGCACTGAAGCTTTCTTT; CDR3aa: CASRPGRVAGTEAFF; v_gene: TRBV27; d_gene: -; j_gene: TRBJ1-1; abundance: once
CDR3nt: TGTGCCAGCAGGGACAGTCAAGGTTACTATGGCTACACCTTC; CDR3aa: CASRDSQGYYGYTF; v_gene: TRBV12-3/TRBV12-4; d_gene: -; j_gene: TRBJ1-2; abundance: many
CDR3nt: TGTGCCAGTAGTATCGGGGGACTGCACACTGAAGCTTTCTTT; CDR3aa: CASSIGGLHTEAFF; v_gene: TRBV19; d_gene: -; j_gene: TRBJ1-1; abundance: -
CDR3nt: TGTGCCAGCAGTGAAGTAGGTAGCGGGCAAGAGACCCAGTACTTC; CDR3aa: CASSEVGSGQETQYF; v_gene: TRBV6-1; d_gene: TRBD2; j_gene: TRBJ2-5; abundance: -
CDR3nt: TGTGCGGGCGGGAGGCCCTACAATGAGCAGTTCTTC; CDR3aa: CAGGRPYNEQFF; v_gene: TRBV6-1; d_gene: TRBD2; j_gene: TRBJ2-1; abundance: -
CDR3nt: TGTGCCAGCAGTGGGTTCAACACCGGGGAGCTGTTTTTT; CDR3aa: CASSGFNTGELFF; v_gene: TRBV12-3/TRBV12-4; d_gene: -; j_gene: TRBJ2-2; abundance: many
CDR3nt: TGTGCCAGCTCACCACCGGGACGGAATAACAAAAACATTCAGTACTTC; CDR3aa: CASSPPGRNNKNIQYF; v_gene: TRBV18; d_gene: -; j_gene: TRBJ2-4; abundance: few
CDR3nt: TGTGCCAGCAGTTACTCGACCCGTTTTGGGTCCTACGAGCAGTACTTC; CDR3aa: CASSYSTRFGSYEQYF; v_gene: TRBV6-5; d_gene: -; j_gene: TRBJ2-7; abundance: few
CDR3nt: TGTGCCAGCAGCTCGACGGGCGAAAAACTGTTTTTT; CDR3aa: CASSSTGEKLFF; v_gene: TRBV28; d_gene: -; j_gene: TRBJ1-4; abundance: many